This T cell receptor (beta chain) was sequenced during a study of neurological immune-mediated disorders. This clonotype was recorded many times. Its antigen remains unidentified. Using its own MiXCR run on the 5' RACE reads, TCRdb lists one record per CDR3 protein. The table lists 55,000 to 75,000 distinct CDR3 sequences, around 5% of them singletons. General study findings and limits: No expanded-clone CDR3 amino acid sequence recurred across subjects, suggesting private TCR-beta repertoires.

Trimming took off 5 bases at V and 12 bases at J, with 15 bases between the two ends. The germline gives CDR1 SGHTA, CDR2 FQGNSA. CDR3 size: 12 residues. This chain connects TRBV7-2 to TRBJ2-3, with D perhaps TRBD2 (6 bases). The sequencing sample was made of PBMCs. This clonotype was obtained from a human donor with multiple sclerosis. The donor label of this sample is uncertain. The CDR3 here is CASSPVAVSQYF. CDR3 DNA: TGTGCCAGCAGCCCCGTAGCGGTTTCACAGTATTTT.